This TCR beta chain was retrieved from a study of CD8+ T cells in alopecia areata. Combined cutaneous lymph node cells underwent sorting by CD4, CD8alpha, NKG2D, NKG2ACE and additional markers. Extracted RNA was reverse transcribed, and the resulting cDNA served as sequencing template. Assay used: immunoSEQ multiplex PCR; TCRdb lists only in-frame clones, some missing. This sample carries 200,000 to 300,000 clones, none of them present only once. This clone was seen a few times. Mouse germline and gene names are used. The CDR3 is cut off 4 residues early in the read; its end comes from the germline J gene. CDR1 and CDR2 (germline): NSQYPW, LRSPGD (reference sequence). V lost 4 bases, J lost 4 bases, and 10 bases lay in between. This CDR3 region has 14 residues.

This receptor was taken from a C3H/HeJ mouse with alopecia areata. The strain's MHC type: H2-k. Material: CD4+ T cells sorted from a lymph node. The genes are TRBV1 and TRBJ2-2; D might be TRBD2 (7 bases). Here the CDR3 reads CTCSGGASTGQLYF. The sequenced part of the CDR3 DNA is TGCACCTGCAGTGGGGGGGCGAGCACCGGG.